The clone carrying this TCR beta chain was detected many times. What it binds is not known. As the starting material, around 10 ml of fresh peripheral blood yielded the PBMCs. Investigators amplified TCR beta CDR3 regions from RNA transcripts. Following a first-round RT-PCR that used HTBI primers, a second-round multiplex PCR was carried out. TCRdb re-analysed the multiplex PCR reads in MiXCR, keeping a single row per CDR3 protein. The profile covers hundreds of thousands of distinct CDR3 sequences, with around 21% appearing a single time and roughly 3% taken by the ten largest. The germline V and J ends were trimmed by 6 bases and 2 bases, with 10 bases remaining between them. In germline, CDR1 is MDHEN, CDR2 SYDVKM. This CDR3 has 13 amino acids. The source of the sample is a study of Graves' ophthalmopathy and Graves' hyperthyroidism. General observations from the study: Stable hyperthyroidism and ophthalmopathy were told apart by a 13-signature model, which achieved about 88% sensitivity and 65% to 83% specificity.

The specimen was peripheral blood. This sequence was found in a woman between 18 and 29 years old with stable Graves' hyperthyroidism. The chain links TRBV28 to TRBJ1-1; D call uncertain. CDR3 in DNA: TGTGCCAGCAGCCCGTCTGTAAACACTGAAGCTTTCTTT. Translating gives CASSPSVNTEAFF.